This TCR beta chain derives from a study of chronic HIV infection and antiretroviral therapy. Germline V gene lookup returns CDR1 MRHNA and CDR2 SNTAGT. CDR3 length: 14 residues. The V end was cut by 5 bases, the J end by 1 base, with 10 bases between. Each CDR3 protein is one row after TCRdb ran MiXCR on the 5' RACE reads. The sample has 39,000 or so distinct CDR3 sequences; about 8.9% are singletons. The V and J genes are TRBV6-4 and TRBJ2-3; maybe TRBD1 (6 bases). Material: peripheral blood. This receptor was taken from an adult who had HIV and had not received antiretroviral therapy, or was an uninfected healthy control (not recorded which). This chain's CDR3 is CASSRRQGTDTQYF. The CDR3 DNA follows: TGTGCCAGCAGTAGGAGACAGGGCACAGATACGCAGTATTTT.